This T cell receptor (beta chain) originates from a study of shared clonotypes between healthy human individuals. The protocol was immunoSEQ multiplex PCR, while the TCRdb copy is restricted to in-frame clones and leaves out a portion. Of around 2,000,000 clones detected, about 95% appear once; the ten largest clones hold approximately 1%. CD45RO-negative, CCR7-positively selected cells formed the naive CD8 fraction, excluding terminally differentiated effector memory CD45RA+ cells. Losses at the gene ends were 7 bases for V and 2 bases for J; bases not matched to a gene: 9. The length of the CDR3 is 15 residues. Germline V gene lookup returns CDR1 MNHNY and CDR2 SVGAGI (reference sequence).

The chain links TRBV6-6 to TRBJ2-7; TRBD1 matches at 9 bases. The receptor was isolated from a man aged 18 to 29 in good health. Sequenced: naive CD8+ T cells sorted from blood. The CDR3: CASTTGGQGAYEQYF. CDR3 nucleotide sequence: TGTGCCAGCACCACGGGGGGACAGGGCGCCTACGAGCAGTACTTC.